Here is one TCR beta chain with its context. The sample originates from a study of blood T cell repertoires in COVID-19. The CDR3 totals 14 residues. CDR1 is SGHNT, CDR2 YYREEE, per germline (reference sequence). Trimming removed 3 bases from V and 3 bases from J; junction bases left unmatched: 5. Before being deemed recovered, Cohort 3 donors had two negative PCRs, clearance, or symptom resolution. Method: immunoSEQ multiplex PCR; TCRdb's copy keeps in-frame clones and lacks some. The table shows more than 300,000 clones, with 88% occurring only once. Sequencing used PBMCs or T cells enriched from blood (not recorded which). This receptor was obtained from a woman between 18 and 29 years old who had recovered from COVID-19. The J gene is TRBJ2-7, the V gene TRBV5-4; 8 nucleotides agree with TRBD1. CDR3 in DNA: TGTGCCAGCAGCTCTCAGGGGGCTTTCTACGAGCAGTACTTC. This codes for CASSSQGAFYEQYF.